This is a list of T cell receptor beta chains from one sample in a study of blood T cell repertoires in COVID-19. Data came from immunoSEQ multiplex PCR; TCRdb stores just in-frame clones and leaves some out. The sample records roughly 76,000 clones, about 89% being singletons. Sequencing used PBMCs or T cells enriched from blood (not recorded which). The receptors were sampled from a woman between 50 and 59 years old with acute COVID-19. The CDR3 runs from the conserved cysteine through the conserved F or W. A D gene is named only where the DNA matches it firmly. Expanded clones are given a class, and other clones once, few, many or no size at all.

D: .
J: TRBJ1-5
size: .
V: TRBV12-3/TRBV12-4
CDR3: CASSSRGQPQHF
DNA: TGTGCCAGCAGTTCGAGAGGACAGCCCCAGCATTTT

D: TRBD2
J: TRBJ2-1
size: .
V: TRBV20-1
CDR3: CSASPGGRANNNEQFF
DNA: TGCAGTGCTAGTCCGGGCGGGAGGGCCAACAACAATGAGCAGTTCTTC

D: .
J: TRBJ2-7
size: .
V: TRBV12-5
CDR3: CASGLGQSYEQYF
DNA: TGTGCTAGTGGTTTGGGACAATCCTACGAGCAGTACTTC

D: .
J: TRBJ2-7
size: .
V: TRBV11-2
CDR3: CASSLDHRTGIEKSYEQYF
DNA: TGTGCCAGCAGCTTAGATCACCGTACAGGGATCGAGAAGTCCTACGAGCAGTACTTC

D: .
J: TRBJ2-4
size: once
V: TRBV7-2
CDR3: CASSLGGRLKNIQYF
DNA: TGTGCCAGCAGCTTAGGTGGCCGCCTCAAAAACATTCAGTACTTC

D: TRBD2
J: TRBJ2-2
size: .
V: TRBV4-2
CDR3: CASSRSGTNTGELFF
DNA: TGTGCCAGCAGCCGTAGCGGGACGAACACCGGGGAGCTGTTTTTT

D: TRBD2
J: TRBJ2-5
size: .
V: TRBV27
CDR3: CASRHGTSGGETQYF
DNA: TGTGCCAGCAGACACGGGACTAGCGGTGGAGAGACCCAGTACTTC

D: .
J: TRBJ1-3
size: .
V: TRBV19
CDR3: CASSILGNTIYF
DNA: TGTGCCAGTAGTATACTTGGAAACACCATATATTTT

D: TRBD1
J: TRBJ2-2
size: .
V: TRBV7-2
CDR3: CASSPGTGGTGELFF
DNA: TGTGCCAGCAGCCCAGGGACAGGGGGGACCGGGGAGCTGTTTTTT

D: TRBD2
J: TRBJ2-1
size: .
V: TRBV7-6
CDR3: CASLAGGAYNEQFF
DNA: TGTGCCAGCCTGGCGGGGGGGGCCTACAATGAGCAGTTCTTC